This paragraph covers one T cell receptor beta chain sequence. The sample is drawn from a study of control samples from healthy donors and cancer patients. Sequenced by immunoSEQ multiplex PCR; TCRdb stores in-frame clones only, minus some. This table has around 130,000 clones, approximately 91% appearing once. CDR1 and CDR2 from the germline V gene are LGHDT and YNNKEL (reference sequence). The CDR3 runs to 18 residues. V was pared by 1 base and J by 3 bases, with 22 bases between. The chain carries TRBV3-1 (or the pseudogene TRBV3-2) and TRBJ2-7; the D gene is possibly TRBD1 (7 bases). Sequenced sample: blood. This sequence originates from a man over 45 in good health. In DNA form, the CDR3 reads TGTGCCAGCAGCCAAGGCCCCGGTCGGGGGACAGCCTACTACGAGCAGTACTTC. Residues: CASSQGPGRGTAYYEQYF.